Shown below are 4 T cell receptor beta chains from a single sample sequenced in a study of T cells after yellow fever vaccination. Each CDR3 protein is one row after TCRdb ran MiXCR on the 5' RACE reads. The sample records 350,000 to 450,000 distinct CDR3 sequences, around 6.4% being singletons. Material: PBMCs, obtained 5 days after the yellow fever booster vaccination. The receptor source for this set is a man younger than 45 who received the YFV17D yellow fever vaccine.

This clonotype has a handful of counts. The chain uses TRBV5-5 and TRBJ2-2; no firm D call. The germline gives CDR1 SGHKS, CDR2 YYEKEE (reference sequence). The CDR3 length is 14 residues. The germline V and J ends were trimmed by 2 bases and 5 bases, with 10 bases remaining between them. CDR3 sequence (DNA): TGTGCCAGCAGCTTCTTAACAATTACCGGGGAGCTGTTTTTT. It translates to CASSFLTITGELFF. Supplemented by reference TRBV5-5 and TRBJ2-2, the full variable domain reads DAGVTQSPTHLIKTRGQQVTLRCSPISGHKSVSWYQQVLGQGPQFIFQYYEKEERGRGNFPDRFSARQFPNYSSELNVNALLLGDSALYLCASSFLTITGELFFGEGSRLTVL.

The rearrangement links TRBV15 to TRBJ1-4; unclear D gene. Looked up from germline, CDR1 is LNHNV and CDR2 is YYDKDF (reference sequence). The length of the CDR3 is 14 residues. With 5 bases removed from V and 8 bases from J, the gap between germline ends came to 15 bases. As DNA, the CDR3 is TGTGCCACCAGCCTGCCAAGGGCCCCGGAAAAACTGTTTTTT. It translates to CATSLPRAPEKLFF.

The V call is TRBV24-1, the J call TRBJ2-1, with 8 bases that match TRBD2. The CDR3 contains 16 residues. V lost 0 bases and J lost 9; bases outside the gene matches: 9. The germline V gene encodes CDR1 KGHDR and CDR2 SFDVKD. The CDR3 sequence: CATSDLEREGLGEQFF. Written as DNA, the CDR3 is TGTGCCACCAGTGATTTGGAACGGGAGGGCTTGGGTGAGCAGTTCTTC.

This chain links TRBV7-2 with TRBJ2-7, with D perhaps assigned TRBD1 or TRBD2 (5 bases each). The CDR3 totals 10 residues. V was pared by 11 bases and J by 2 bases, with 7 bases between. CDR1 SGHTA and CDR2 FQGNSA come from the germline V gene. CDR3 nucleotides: TGTGCCGGGACGCCCTACGAGCAGTACTTC. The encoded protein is CAGTPYEQYF.